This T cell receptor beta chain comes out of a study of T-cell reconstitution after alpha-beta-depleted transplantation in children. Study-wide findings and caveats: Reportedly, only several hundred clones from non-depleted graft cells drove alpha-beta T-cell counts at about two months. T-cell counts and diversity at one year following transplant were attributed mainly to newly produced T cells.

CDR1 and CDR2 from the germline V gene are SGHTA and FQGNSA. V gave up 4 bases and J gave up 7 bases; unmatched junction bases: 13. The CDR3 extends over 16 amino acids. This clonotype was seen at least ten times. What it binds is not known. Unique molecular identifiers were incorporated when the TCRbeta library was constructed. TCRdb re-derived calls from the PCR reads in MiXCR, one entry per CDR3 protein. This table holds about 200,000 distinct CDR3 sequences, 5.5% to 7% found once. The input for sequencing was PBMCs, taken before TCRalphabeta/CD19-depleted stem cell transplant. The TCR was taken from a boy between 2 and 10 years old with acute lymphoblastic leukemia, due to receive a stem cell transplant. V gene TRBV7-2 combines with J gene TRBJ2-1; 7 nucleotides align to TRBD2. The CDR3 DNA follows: TGTGCCAGCAGCTCCAGACTAGCTCGTTCGGCTAATGAGCAGTTCTTC. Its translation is CASSSRLARSANEQFF. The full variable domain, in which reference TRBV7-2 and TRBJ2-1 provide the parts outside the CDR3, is GAGVSQSPSNKVTEKGKDVELRCDPISGHTALYWYRQSLGQGLEFLIYFQGNSAPDKSGLPSDRFSAERTGGSVSTLTIQRTQQEDSAVYLCASSSRLARSANEQFFGPGTRLTVL.